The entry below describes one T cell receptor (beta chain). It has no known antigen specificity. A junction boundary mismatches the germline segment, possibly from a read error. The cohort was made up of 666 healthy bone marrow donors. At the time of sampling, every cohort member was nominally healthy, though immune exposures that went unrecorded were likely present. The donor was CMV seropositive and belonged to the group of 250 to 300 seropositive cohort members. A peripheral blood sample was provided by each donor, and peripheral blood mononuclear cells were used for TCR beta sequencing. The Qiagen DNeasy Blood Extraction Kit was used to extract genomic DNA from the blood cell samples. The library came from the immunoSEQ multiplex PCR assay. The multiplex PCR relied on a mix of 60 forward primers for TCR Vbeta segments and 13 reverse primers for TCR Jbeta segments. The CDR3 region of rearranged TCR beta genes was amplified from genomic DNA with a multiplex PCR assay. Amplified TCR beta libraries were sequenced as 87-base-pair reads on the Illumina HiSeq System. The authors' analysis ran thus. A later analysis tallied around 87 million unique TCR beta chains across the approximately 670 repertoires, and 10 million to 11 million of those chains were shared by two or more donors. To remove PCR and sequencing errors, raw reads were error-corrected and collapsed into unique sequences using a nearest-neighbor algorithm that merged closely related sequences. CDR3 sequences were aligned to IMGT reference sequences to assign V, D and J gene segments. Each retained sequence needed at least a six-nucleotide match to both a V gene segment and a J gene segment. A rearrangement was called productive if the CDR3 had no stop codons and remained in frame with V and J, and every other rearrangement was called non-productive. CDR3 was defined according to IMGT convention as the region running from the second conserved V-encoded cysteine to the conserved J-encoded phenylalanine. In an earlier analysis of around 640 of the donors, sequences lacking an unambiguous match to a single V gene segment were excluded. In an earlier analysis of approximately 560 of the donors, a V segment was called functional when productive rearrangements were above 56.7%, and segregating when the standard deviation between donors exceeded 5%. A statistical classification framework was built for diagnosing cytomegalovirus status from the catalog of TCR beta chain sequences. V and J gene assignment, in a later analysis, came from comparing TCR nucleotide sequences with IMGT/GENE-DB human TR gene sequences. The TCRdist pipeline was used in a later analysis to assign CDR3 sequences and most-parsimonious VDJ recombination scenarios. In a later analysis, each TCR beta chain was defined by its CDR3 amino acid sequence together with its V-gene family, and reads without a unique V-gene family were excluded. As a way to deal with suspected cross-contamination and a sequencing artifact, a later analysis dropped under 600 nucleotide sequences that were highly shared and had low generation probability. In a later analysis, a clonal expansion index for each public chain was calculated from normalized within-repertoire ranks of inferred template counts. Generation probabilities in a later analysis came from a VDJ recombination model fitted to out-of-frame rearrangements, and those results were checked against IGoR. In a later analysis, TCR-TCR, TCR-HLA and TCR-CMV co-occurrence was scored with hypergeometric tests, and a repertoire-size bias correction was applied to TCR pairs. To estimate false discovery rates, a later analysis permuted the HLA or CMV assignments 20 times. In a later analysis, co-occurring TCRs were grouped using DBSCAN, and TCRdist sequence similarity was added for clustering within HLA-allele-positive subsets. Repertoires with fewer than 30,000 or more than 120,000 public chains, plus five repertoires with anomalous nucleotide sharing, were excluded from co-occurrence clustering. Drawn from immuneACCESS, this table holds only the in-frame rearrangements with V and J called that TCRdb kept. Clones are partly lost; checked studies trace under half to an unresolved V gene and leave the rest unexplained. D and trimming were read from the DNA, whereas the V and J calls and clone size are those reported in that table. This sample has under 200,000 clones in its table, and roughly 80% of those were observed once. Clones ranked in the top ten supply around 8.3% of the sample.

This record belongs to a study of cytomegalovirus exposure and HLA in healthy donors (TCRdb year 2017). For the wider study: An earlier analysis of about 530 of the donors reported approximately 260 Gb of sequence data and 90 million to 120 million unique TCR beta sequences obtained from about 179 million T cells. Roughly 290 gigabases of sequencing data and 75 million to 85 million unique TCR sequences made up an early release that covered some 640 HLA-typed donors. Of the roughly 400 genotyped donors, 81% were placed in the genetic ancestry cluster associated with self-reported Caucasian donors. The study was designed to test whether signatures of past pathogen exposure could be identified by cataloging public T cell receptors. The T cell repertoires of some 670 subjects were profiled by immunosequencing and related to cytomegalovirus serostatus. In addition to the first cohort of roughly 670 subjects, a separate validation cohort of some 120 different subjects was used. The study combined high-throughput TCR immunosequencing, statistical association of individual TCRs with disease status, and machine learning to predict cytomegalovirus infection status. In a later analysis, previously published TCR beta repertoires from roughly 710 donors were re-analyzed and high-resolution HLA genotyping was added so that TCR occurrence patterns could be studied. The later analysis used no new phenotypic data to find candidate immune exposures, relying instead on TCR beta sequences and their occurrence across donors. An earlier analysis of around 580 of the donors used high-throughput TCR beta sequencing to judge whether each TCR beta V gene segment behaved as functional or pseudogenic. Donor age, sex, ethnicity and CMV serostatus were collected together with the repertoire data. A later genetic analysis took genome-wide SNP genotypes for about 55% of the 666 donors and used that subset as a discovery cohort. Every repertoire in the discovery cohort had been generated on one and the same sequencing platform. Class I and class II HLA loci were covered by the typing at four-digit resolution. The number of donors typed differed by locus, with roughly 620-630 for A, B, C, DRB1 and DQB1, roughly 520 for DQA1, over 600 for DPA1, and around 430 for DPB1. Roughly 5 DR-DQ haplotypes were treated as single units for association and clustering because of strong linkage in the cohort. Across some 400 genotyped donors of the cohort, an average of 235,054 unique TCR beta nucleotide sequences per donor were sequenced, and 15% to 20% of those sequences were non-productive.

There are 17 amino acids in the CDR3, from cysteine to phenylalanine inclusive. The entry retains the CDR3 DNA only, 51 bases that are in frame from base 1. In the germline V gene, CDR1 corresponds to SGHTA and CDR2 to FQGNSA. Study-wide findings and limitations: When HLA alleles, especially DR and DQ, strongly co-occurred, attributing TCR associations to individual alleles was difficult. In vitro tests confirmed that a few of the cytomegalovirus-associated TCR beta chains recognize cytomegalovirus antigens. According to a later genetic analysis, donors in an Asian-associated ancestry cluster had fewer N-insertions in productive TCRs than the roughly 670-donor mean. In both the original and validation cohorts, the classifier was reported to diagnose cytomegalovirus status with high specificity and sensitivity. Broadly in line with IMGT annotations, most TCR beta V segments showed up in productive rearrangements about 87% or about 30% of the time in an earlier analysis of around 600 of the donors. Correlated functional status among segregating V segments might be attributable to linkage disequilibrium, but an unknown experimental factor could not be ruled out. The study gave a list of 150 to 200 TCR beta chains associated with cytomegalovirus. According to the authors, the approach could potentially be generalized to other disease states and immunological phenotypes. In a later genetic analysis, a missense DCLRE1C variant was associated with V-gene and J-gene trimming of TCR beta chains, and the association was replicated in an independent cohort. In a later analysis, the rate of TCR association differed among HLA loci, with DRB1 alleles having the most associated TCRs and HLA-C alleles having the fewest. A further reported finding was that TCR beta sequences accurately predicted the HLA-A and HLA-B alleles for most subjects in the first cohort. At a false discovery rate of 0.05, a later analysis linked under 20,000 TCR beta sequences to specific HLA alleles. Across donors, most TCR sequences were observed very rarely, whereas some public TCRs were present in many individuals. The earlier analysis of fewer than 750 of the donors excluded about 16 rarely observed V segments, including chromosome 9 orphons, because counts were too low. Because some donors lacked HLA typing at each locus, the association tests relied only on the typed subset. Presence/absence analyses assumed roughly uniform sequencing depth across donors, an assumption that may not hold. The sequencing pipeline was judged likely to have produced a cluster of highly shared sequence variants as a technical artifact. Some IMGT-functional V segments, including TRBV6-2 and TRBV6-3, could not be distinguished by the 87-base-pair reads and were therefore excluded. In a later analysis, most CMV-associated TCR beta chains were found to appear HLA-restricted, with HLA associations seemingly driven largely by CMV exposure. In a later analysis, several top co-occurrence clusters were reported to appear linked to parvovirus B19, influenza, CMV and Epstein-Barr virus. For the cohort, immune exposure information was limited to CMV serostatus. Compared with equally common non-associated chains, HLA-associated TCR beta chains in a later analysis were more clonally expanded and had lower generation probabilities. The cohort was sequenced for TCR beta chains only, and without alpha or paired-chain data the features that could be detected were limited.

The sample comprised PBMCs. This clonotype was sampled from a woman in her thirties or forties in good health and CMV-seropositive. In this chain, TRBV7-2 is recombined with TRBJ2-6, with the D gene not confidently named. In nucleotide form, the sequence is TGTGCCAGCAGCTTATATCACATCTTCTCTGAGGCCAACGTCCTGACTTTC. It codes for CASSLYHIFSEANVLTF.